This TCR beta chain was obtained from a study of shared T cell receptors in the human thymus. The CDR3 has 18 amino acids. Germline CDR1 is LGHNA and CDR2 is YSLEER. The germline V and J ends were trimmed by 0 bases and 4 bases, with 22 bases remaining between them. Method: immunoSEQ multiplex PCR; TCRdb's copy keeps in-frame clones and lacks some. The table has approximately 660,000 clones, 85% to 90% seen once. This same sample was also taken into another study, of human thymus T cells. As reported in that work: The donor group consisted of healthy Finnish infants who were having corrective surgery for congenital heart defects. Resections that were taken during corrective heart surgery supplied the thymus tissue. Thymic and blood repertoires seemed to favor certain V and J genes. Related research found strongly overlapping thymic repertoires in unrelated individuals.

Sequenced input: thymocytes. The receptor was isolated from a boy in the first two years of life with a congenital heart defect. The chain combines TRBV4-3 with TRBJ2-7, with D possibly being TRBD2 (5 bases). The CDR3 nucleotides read TGCGCCAGCAGCCAAGATGTCATTTGGGCGGGTCGACTTTACGAGCAGTACTTC. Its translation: CASSQDVIWAGRLYEQYF.